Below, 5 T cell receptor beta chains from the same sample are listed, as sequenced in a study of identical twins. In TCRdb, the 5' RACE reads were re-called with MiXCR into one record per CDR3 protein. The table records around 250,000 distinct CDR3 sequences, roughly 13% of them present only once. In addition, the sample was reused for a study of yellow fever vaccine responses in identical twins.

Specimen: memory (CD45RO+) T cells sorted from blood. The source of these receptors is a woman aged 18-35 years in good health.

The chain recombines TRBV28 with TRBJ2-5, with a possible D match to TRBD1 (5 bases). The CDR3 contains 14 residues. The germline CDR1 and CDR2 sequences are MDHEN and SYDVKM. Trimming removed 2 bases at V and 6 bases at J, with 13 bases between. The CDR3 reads CASSLEDTGKTQYF. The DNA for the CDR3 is TGTGCCAGCAGTTTAGAGGACACCGGAAAGACCCAGTACTTC.

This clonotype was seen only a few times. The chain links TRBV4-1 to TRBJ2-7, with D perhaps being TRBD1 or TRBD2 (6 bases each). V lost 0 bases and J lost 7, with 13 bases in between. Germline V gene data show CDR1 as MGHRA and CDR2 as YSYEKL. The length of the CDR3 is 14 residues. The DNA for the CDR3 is TGCGCCAGCAGCCAAGAGCCGGGGGCGTGGGAGCAGTACTTC. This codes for CASSQEPGAWEQYF.

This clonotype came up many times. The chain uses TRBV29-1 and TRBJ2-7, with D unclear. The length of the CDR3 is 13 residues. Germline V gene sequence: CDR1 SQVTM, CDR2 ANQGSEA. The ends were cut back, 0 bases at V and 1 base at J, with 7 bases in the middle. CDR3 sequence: CSVEDFPSYEQYF. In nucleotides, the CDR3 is TGCAGCGTTGAAGACTTTCCGTCCTACGAGCAGTACTTC.

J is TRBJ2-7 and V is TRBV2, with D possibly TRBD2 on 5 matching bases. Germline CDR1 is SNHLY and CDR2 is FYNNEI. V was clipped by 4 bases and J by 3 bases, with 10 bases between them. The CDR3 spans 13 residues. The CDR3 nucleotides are TGTGCCAGCAGTGGGGTGGGAGACTACGAGCAGTACTTC. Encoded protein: CASSGVGDYEQYF.

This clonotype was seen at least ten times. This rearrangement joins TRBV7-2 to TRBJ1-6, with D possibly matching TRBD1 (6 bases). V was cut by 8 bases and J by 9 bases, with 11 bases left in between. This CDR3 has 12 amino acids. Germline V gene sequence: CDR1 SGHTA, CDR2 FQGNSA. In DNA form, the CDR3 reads TGTGCCAGCGGACAGCGGCTTTCACCCCTCCACTTT. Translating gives CASGQRLSPLHF.